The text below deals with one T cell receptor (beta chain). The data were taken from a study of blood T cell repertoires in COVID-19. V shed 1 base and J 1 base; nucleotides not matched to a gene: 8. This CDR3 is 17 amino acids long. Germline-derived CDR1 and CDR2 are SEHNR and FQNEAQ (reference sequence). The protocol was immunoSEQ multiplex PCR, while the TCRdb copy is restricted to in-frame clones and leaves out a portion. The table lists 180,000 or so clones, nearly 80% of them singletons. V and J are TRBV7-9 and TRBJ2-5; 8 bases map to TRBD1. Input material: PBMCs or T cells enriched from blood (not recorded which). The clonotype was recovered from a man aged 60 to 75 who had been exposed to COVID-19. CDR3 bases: TGTGCCAGCAGCTTAGGAAGGGCAGGGGGCTTCCAAGAGACCCAGTACTTC. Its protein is CASSLGRAGGFQETQYF.